This TCR beta chain was recovered during a study of blood T cell repertoires in COVID-19. Per the germline V gene, CDR1 is SGHVS and CDR2 is FNYEAQ. There are 14 residues in the CDR3. The V gene lost 4 bases and the J gene lost 0 bases, with 6 bases spanning the gap. Clones were sequenced by immunoSEQ multiplex PCR, and TCRdb holds only the in-frame ones, with some missing. This repertoire shows about 210,000 clones, 81% found once; its top ten account for 8.5% to 10%. The table lists this clone with a count of one. This chain links TRBV7-6 with TRBJ1-4; D gene ambiguous. This clonotype was sampled from a woman between 45 and 65 years old with acute COVID-19. The sample consisted of PBMCs or T cells enriched from blood (not recorded which). CDR3 sequence (DNA): TGTGCCAGCAGCTCAGAAGCAACTAATGAAAAACTGTTTTTT. This translates into CASSSEATNEKLFF.